What follows describes a single TCR beta chain. Its antigen is currently unknown. These data are taken from a study of PD-1 blockade in classical Hodgkin lymphoma. The wider study: Every 2 weeks, patients had 3 mg/kg nivolumab intravenously. Findings of the study overall: Why the repertoires differ is still unclear, perhaps disease activity or prior therapy.

Using immunoSEQ multiplex PCR, the repertoire was profiled, and TCRdb retains in-frame clones only, with some absent. The data hold under 45,000 clones, with just over 65% observed a single time. Time point indicated: cycle 4 day 1 (C4D1), after six to seven weeks of nivolumab. After autologous stem cell transplantation all patients relapsed, and prior brentuximab vedotin exposure differed between cohorts. This CDR3 spans 17 amino acids. Germline V gene sequence: CDR1 SGHRS, CDR2 YFSETQ. V trimming: 0 bases; J trimming: 1 base; junction bases outside the gene matches: 3. The receptor was derived from a human donor with classical Hodgkin lymphoma. The sample here was peripheral blood mononuclear cells (PBMCs), taken before the fourth cycle of nivolumab. This chain links TRBV5-1 with TRBJ2-3; 12 bases line up with TRBD2. CDR3: CASSLASSGRGTDTQYF. Here the CDR3 DNA reads TGCGCCAGCAGCTTGGCCTCTAGCGGGAGGGGCACAGATACGCAGTATTTT. The full variable domain, in which reference TRBV5-1 and TRBJ2-3 provide the parts outside the CDR3, is KAGVTQTPRYLIKTRGQQVTLSCSPISGHRSVSWYQQTPGQGLQFLFEYFSETQRNKGNFPGRFSGRQFSNSRSEMNVSTLELGDSALYLCASSLASSGRGTDTQYFGPGTRLTVL.